This T cell receptor beta chain was captured in a study of shared clonotypes between healthy human individuals. Study-wide findings and caveats: The expectation was that sequencing depth would affect clonotype sharing among donors.

The germline gives CDR1 SGHAT, CDR2 FQNNGV. CDR3 length: 15 amino acids. V shed 2 bases and J shed 2 bases, with 12 bases lying between them. In the case of this clone: Its target is unknown.

Adult Caucasians living in Nashville, Tennessee made up all of the donors. Original analysis: Filtering differed because ImmunoSEQ produced junction-only sequences that carried no quality scores. The assay was immunoSEQ multiplex PCR, and TCRdb's table has in-frame clones only and misses some. V, J and clone size derive from that table, while D and trimming were established from the DNA sequence. In the table there are roughly 2.5 million clones, about 92% of which are singletons. The receptor was derived from a man younger than 30 in good health. Source material: naive CD4+ T cells sorted from blood. Regarding subset: CD45RA+ positively selected. V is TRBV11-2 and J is TRBJ2-5; D is perhaps TRBD2 (5 bases). The CDR3 spells CASSLRPGEQETQYF. The CDR3 coding sequence is TGTGCCAGCAGCTTACGGCCCGGGGAGCAAGAGACCCAGTACTTC.